A selection of T cell receptor beta chains follows, all from one sample in a study of cytomegalovirus exposure and HLA in healthy donors. This table comes from immunoSEQ multiplex PCR, and its TCRdb copy is limited to in-frame clones, with some not included. The data show around 93,000 clones, about 85% seen once. The sequenced material came from PBMCs. These receptors were collected from a man in his late teens or twenties in good health and CMV-seropositive. The CDR3 runs from the conserved cysteine through the conserved F or W. The order of the fields is clone size, D gene, V gene, J gene, CDR3 DNA, CDR3 protein. A D gene is named only where the DNA matches it firmly. Expanded clones get a size class; other rows say once, few or many, or leave the size out.

abundance: NA
d_gene: NA
v_gene: TRBV6-1
j_gene: TRBJ2-2
CDR3nt: TGTGCCAGCAGTGCTAGGAACACCGGGGAGCTGTTTTTT
CDR3aa: CASSARNTGELFF

abundance: NA
d_gene: NA
v_gene: TRBV27
j_gene: TRBJ2-7
CDR3nt: TGTGCCAGCCACTCCCGCTTGAACGAGCAGTACTTC
CDR3aa: CASHSRLNEQYF

abundance: NA
d_gene: NA
v_gene: TRBV29-1
j_gene: TRBJ2-1
CDR3nt: TGCAGCGTTGAAGACCCCAAAGGGGTTCAGGACGGTGAGCAGTTCTTC
CDR3aa: CSVEDPKGVQDGEQFF

abundance: NA
d_gene: NA
v_gene: TRBV30
j_gene: TRBJ2-4
CDR3nt: TGTGCCTGGAAAGGGGTAGGAAACATTCAGTACTTC
CDR3aa: CAWKGVGNIQYF

abundance: NA
d_gene: NA
v_gene: TRBV27
j_gene: TRBJ2-1
CDR3nt: TGTGCCAGCAGTTTTCTATCCTACAATGAGCAGTTCTTC
CDR3aa: CASSFLSYNEQFF

abundance: once
d_gene: NA
v_gene: TRBV5-4
j_gene: TRBJ2-7
CDR3nt: TGTGCCAGCAGCGCGAGTTACGGGACTTACTCCTACGAGCAGTACTTC
CDR3aa: CASSASYGTYSYEQYF

abundance: NA
d_gene: TRBD2
v_gene: TRBV5-4
j_gene: TRBJ2-5
CDR3nt: TGTGCCAGCAGCGAGGGACTAGCGCCAGAGACCCAGTACTTC
CDR3aa: CASSEGLAPETQYF

abundance: NA
d_gene: TRBD1
v_gene: TRBV30
j_gene: TRBJ1-2
CDR3nt: TGTGCCTCGCCACAGGGGACCCTAAGGAGTGGCTACACCTTC
CDR3aa: CASPQGTLRSGYTF

abundance: NA
d_gene: TRBD1
v_gene: TRBV10-3
j_gene: TRBJ2-2
CDR3nt: TGTGCCATCAGGGCCGACAGGGAATCGAATGCCGGGGAGCTGTTTTTT
CDR3aa: CAIRADRESNAGELFF

abundance: NA
d_gene: NA
v_gene: TRBV11-2
j_gene: TRBJ2-7
CDR3nt: TGTGCCAGCAGTCCAAGTAGCAGTAACGAGCAGTACTTC
CDR3aa: CASSPSSSNEQYF

abundance: NA
d_gene: TRBD2
v_gene: TRBV28
j_gene: TRBJ2-2
CDR3nt: TGTGCCAGCAGTTCCACCGGGACTAGTAACACCGGGGAGCTGTTTTTT
CDR3aa: CASSSTGTSNTGELFF

abundance: NA
d_gene: NA
v_gene: TRBV14
j_gene: TRBJ1-1
CDR3nt: TGTGCCAGCAGCCGCGGGACGGCTAACACTGAAGCTTTCTTT
CDR3aa: CASSRGTANTEAFF

abundance: NA
d_gene: NA
v_gene: TRBV28
j_gene: TRBJ2-1
CDR3nt: TGTGCCAGCAGGACAACCGGCAATGAGCAGTTCTTC
CDR3aa: CASRTTGNEQFF

abundance: NA
d_gene: NA
v_gene: TRBV6-5
j_gene: TRBJ1-2
CDR3nt: TGTGCCAGCAGTTACGAGGGGGACGGATATGGCTACACCTTC
CDR3aa: CASSYEGDGYGYTF

abundance: once
d_gene: NA
v_gene: TRBV11-3
j_gene: TRBJ2-2
CDR3nt: TGTGCCAGCAGCCCGGCCGGGACACATCGGGACACCGGGGAGCTGTTTTTT
CDR3aa: CASSPAGTHRDTGELFF

abundance: NA
d_gene: NA
v_gene: TRBV11-2
j_gene: TRBJ2-7
CDR3nt: TGTGCCAGCAGCTTAGTCGGGGCCAGGGGCGGGAGTATCCACGAGCAGTACTTC
CDR3aa: CASSLVGARGGSIHEQYF

abundance: NA
d_gene: NA
v_gene: TRBV6-1
j_gene: TRBJ1-2
CDR3nt: TGTGCCAGCAGAAGCAGGGTAAGTAACTATGGCTACACCTTC
CDR3aa: CASRSRVSNYGYTF

abundance: NA
d_gene: TRBD1
v_gene: TRBV7-6
j_gene: TRBJ2-1
CDR3nt: TGTGCCAGCAGCCTCGGACAGGGCGGGCATGAGCAGTTCTTC
CDR3aa: CASSLGQGGHEQFF

abundance: once
d_gene: NA
v_gene: TRBV18
j_gene: TRBJ2-2
CDR3nt: TGTGCCAGCTCAAAAACTATGGGGCCTTCGAACACCGGGGAGCTGTTTTTT
CDR3aa: CASSKTMGPSNTGELFF

abundance: NA
d_gene: NA
v_gene: TRBV11-2
j_gene: TRBJ1-1
CDR3nt: TGTGCCAGCAGCTTAGGTGCGGGGAACACTGAAGCTTTCTTT
CDR3aa: CASSLGAGNTEAFF

abundance: few
d_gene: TRBD2
v_gene: TRBV15
j_gene: TRBJ2-2
CDR3nt: TGTGCCACCAGCAGACCTAGACTAGCGGGAGGGAGCACCGGGGAGCTGTTTTTT
CDR3aa: CATSRPRLAGGSTGELFF

abundance: NA
d_gene: NA
v_gene: TRBV15
j_gene: TRBJ1-4
CDR3nt: TGTGCCACCAGCAATTTAGAGGGTACCGGAGAAAAACTGTTTTTT
CDR3aa: CATSNLEGTGEKLFF

abundance: NA
d_gene: TRBD1
v_gene: TRBV6-1
j_gene: TRBJ2-7
CDR3nt: TGTGCCAGCGGTCCGGGCAGGGGGCACTACGAGCAGTACTTC
CDR3aa: CASGPGRGHYEQYF